This record covers a single T cell receptor beta chain. As the sequencing template, cDNA was produced by extracting RNA and reverse transcribing it. TCRdb keeps only in-frame clones here, not all; method: immunoSEQ multiplex PCR. The sample carries about 120,000 clones, 45% to 50% recorded once. This specimen comes from a study of CD8+ T cells in alopecia areata. The TCR was taken from a human donor with alopecia areata. Input material: NKG2D-low CD8+ T cells sorted from blood.

The CDR3 DNA reads as TGCGCCAGCAGCCTCGGTCGTCGGGAGCAGTTCTTC. This translates into CASSLGRREQFF. This chain connects TRBV4-1 to TRBJ2-1; D not resolved. V was pared by 4 bases and J by 10 bases, with 11 bases between. The CDR3 is 12 residues long. Germline values: CDR1 MGHRA, CDR2 YSYEKL.